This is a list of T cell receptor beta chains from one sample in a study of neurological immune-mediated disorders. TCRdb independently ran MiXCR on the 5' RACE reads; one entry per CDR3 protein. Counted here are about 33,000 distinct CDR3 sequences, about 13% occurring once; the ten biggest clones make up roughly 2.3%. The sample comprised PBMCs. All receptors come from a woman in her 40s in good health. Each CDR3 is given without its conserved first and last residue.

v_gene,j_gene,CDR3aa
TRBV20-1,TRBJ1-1,SAWTGETEAF
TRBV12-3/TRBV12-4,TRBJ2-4,ASSLAGLAGGLAKNIQY
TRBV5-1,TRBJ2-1,ASSLATGTGVRGNEQF
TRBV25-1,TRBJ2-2,ASRIQGASTGELF
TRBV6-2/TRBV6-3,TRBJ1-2,ASRPDSNYGYT
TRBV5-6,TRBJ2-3,ASSVRGGSTDTQY
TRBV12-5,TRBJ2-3,ASGSGPQTGDTQY
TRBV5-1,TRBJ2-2,ASSLSGQLNTGELF
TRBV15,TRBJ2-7,ATSSEPGTGADEQY
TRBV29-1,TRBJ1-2,SVDQGRRGYT
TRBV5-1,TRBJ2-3,ASSPRTTSTDTQY
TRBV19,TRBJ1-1,ASSSGTRNTEAF
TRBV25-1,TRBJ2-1,ASSEPSGLSYNEQF
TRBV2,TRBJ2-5,ASTAQGAWETQY
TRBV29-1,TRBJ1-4,SVGGTASEKLF